This T cell receptor (beta chain) is from a study of T cells in Graves' hyperthyroidism and ophthalmopathy. Study details: Peripheral blood was acquired at first diagnosis, ahead of any therapy whatsoever. Study conclusions and caveats: Ophthalmopathy, as predicted by the model, came a median approximately 5.9 months after the prediction. Among clonotypes expanded in thyroid above 0.001, most were also found in blood.

Per the germline V gene, CDR1 is GTSNPN and CDR2 is SVGIG (reference sequence). Trimming took off 4 bases at V and 3 bases at J, with 12 bases between the two ends. This CDR3 spans 13 amino acids. A note on this clonotype: Its antigen is unknown. One base away lies a much larger clone, so this may be a sequencing read error.

In making diagnoses, clinical symptoms, serum thyroxine and TRAb, thyroid ultrasound and orbital computed tomography were all used. Amplified regions were TCR beta CDR3 sequences from RNA transcripts. During a first-round RT-PCR of the TCR CDR3, the HTBI primer set was used. TCRdb re-called the multiplex PCR reads with MiXCR, one entry per CDR3 protein. Of roughly 570,000 distinct CDR3 sequences listed, approximately 14% are singletons. The source material was blood. This receptor was taken from a young woman with Graves' hyperthyroidism. The chain is built from TRBV30 and TRBJ1-1; D gene uncertain. CDR3 nucleotides: TGTGCCTGGAAGGAGACGGAGCACACTGAAGCTTTCTTT. Residues: CAWKETEHTEAFF. Together with reference TRBV30 and TRBJ1-1, the CDR3 gives the full variable domain: SQTIHQWPATLVQPVGSPLSLECTVEGTSNPNLYWYRQAAGRGLQLLFYSVGIGQISSEVPQNLSASRPQDRQFILSSKKLLLSDSGFYLCAWKETEHTEAFFGQGTRLTVV.